Below, 5 T cell receptor beta chains from the same sample are listed, as sequenced in a study of blood T cell repertoires in COVID-19 (dated by TCRdb to about 2020). Libraries were made using the immunoSEQ multiplex PCR assay. Here the immuneACCESS table is served through TCRdb, limited to in-frame sequences with V and J called. Missing clones are a known gap in these copies; in checked studies unresolved V genes cover under half, and the rest lacks a known reason. This sample comprises roughly 670,000 clones, over 80% of them detected only once. The ten most abundant clones make up over 0.2% of the sample. The source material was peripheral blood. The source is a woman aged 18-29 years with acute or convalescent COVID-19.

The chain is built from TRBV25-1 and TRBJ2-5; D is perhaps TRBD2 (6 bases). The CDR3 sequence is 15 residues long. The ends were cut back, 3 bases at V and 5 bases at J, with 16 bases in the middle. CDR1 and CDR2 (germline): MGHDK, SYGVNS. Written as DNA, the CDR3 is TGTGCCAGCAGTGAGTACGGGGGAGGCGTGGAGACCCAGTACTTC. Residues: CASSEYGGGVETQYF. Combining the CDR3 with reference TRBV25-1 and TRBJ2-5 gives the whole variable domain EADIYQTPRYLVIGTGKKITLECSQTMGHDKMYWYQQDPGMELHLIHYSYGVNSTEKGDLSSESTVSRIRTEHFPLTLESARPSHTSQYLCASSEYGGGVETQYFGPGTRLLVL.

The chain is built from TRBV3-1 (or the pseudogene TRBV3-2) and TRBJ1-4, with 8 nucleotides matching TRBD1. V lost 2 bases, J lost 3 bases, and 11 bases stayed unmatched. Germline-derived CDR1 and CDR2 are LGHDT and YNNKEL (reference sequence). The CDR3 totals 18 residues. In DNA form, the CDR3 reads TGTGCCAGCAGCCAACGGCCGGGACAGGTAACTTCTAATGAAAAACTGTTTTTT. Residues: CASSQRPGQVTSNEKLFF.

This rearrangement joins TRBV4-2 to TRBJ2-3; weak D call: TRBD2 (5 bases). CDR3 length: 17 amino acids. The V end lost 0 bases, the J end lost 0 bases, and 13 bases lay between the germline ends. Germline V lookup: CDR1 LGHNA, CDR2 YNFKEQ. The CDR3 loop is CASSQDIAGTSTDTQYF. The CDR3 bases are TGTGCCAGCAGCCAAGATATCGCGGGTACTAGCACAGATACGCAGTATTTT.

V is TRBV30 and J is TRBJ1-1; TRBD1 might be the D (6 bases). The CDR3 extends over 13 amino acids. CDR1 is GTSNPN and CDR2 is SVGIG in the germline V gene (reference sequence). Trimming removed 2 bases from V and 5 bases from J, with 12 bases in between. CDR3 loop: CAWSRGGGTEAFF. For the CDR3, the DNA is TGTGCCTGGAGTAGGGGAGGGGGGACTGAAGCTTTCTTT.

This clone is a singleton in its sample. V usage is TRBV12-3 or TRBV12-4 and J usage is TRBJ2-7; D is undetermined. The CDR3 has 12 amino acids. The germline V and J ends were trimmed by 7 bases and 4 bases, with 11 bases remaining between them. The DNA of the CDR3 is TGTGCCAGCACCTCTTCTACTTACGAGCAGTACTTC. It is translated as CASTSSTYEQYF.